What follows are 10 T cell receptor beta chains derived from one specimen sequenced in a study of PD-1 blockade in classical Hodgkin lymphoma. Exposure to brentuximab vedotin varied, and each patient had relapsed following autologous stem cell transplantation. The table came from immunoSEQ multiplex PCR; TCRdb's copy has only in-frame clones and leaves some out. The sample holds roughly 38,000 clones, 86% seen once. The input for sequencing was peripheral blood mononuclear cells (PBMCs), taken before the second cycle of nivolumab. These receptors came from a human donor with classical Hodgkin lymphoma.

V and J are TRBV6-5 and TRBJ1-1; tentative D call: TRBD1 (6 bases). CDR1 is MNHEY, CDR2 SVGAGI, per germline. The CDR3 covers 14 residues. The germline V and J ends were trimmed by 2 bases and 3 bases, with 10 bases remaining between them. The CDR3 coding sequence is TGTGCCAGCAGTTACCGACAGGTTTACACTGAAGCTTTCTTT. Its protein is CASSYRQVYTEAFF.

V is TRBV5-1 and J is TRBJ2-7; D gene unclear. The CDR3 spans 11 residues. Trimming stripped 4 bases from V and 6 bases from J, with 8 bases between. CDR1 SGHRS and CDR2 YFSETQ come from the germline V gene. The chain's CDR3 is CASSDIGEQYF. The CDR3 coding sequence is TGCGCCAGCAGCGACATAGGCGAGCAGTACTTC. The full variable domain, in which reference TRBV5-1 and TRBJ2-7 provide the parts outside the CDR3, is KAGVTQTPRYLIKTRGQQVTLSCSPISGHRSVSWYQQTPGQGLQFLFEYFSETQRNKGNFPGRFSGRQFSNSRSEMNVSTLELGDSALYLCASSDIGEQYFGPGTRLTVT.

The chain couples TRBV6-6 to TRBJ1-6; 7 bases match TRBD1. V was clipped by 4 bases and J by 6 bases; unmatched bases: 9. The CDR3 is 16 amino acids. The V gene's germline CDR1 is MNHNY and CDR2 SVGAGI (reference sequence). The CDR3 nucleotides are TGTGCCAGCAGTTTTTCCACCGGGACAGTTAATTCACCCCTCCACTTT. This encodes CASSFSTGTVNSPLHF.

CDR3 sequence: CASLGNTEAFF. CDR3 sequence (DNA): TGTGCCAGCCTCGGGAACACTGAAGCTTTCTTT. The chain has TRBV7-9 and TRBJ1-1; D gene uncertain. Germline CDR1 and CDR2: SEHNR and FQNEAQ (reference sequence). This CDR3 has 11 residues. V gave up 8 bases and J gave up 1 base, with 5 bases separating them.

This rearrangement joins TRBV6-5 to TRBJ2-7, with D possibly called TRBD1 or TRBD2 (5 bases each). This CDR3 has 12 amino acids. The germline gives CDR1 MNHEY, CDR2 SVGAGI. Trimming pared 8 bases from V and 2 bases from J, leaving 10 bases between. The CDR3 spells CASRDGAYEQYF. The CDR3 coding sequence is TGTGCCAGCCGGGACGGAGCCTACGAGCAGTACTTC.

This clone was observed once. The J gene is TRBJ2-7, the V gene TRBV19; the match to TRBD1 covers 9 bases. The CDR3 extends over 16 amino acids. The V gene end was trimmed by 0 bases and the J gene end by 2 bases; junction bases not matched to a gene: 5. Germline values: CDR1 LNHDA, CDR2 SQIVND (reference sequence). CDR3 amino acids: CASSIDPRQGAYEQYF. CDR3 DNA sequence: TGTGCCAGTAGTATAGATCCGAGACAGGGGGCCTACGAGCAGTACTTC.

This rearrangement joins TRBV7-2 to TRBJ2-5; TRBD1 agrees at 8 bases. The V segment lost 5 bases and the J segment 5 bases; nucleotides outside the gene matches: 13. The length of the CDR3 is 16 residues. The germline gives CDR1 SGHTA, CDR2 FQGNSA. The CDR3 bases are TGTGCCAGCAGCCTACGGACAGGGCGGTTGTATGAGACCCAGTACTTC. Encoded protein: CASSLRTGRLYETQYF.

The chain employs TRBV5-1 and TRBJ1-3, with a tentative D call TRBD1 (6 bases). V lost 7 bases and J 8 bases, leaving 19 bases between the germline ends. From germline, CDR1 is SGHRS and CDR2 YFSETQ. This CDR3 contains 14 residues. CDR3 protein: CASRGQLGADTIYF. DNA of the CDR3: TGCGCCAGCCGGGGGCAGCTGGGGGCGGACACCATATATTTT.

This chain connects TRBV11-2 to TRBJ2-7; D gene uncertain. This CDR3 contains 13 residues. Deletions cut 3 bases from V and 4 bases from J, with 10 bases between. Germline-derived CDR1 and CDR2 are SGHAT and FQNNGV. The CDR3 DNA reads TGTGCCAGCAGCTTGGGCGAATGGTACGAGCAGTACTTC. Translated: CASSLGEWYEQYF. The full variable domain, in which reference TRBV11-2 and TRBJ2-7 provide the parts outside the CDR3, is EAGVAQSPRYKIIEKRQSVAFWCNPISGHATLYWYQQILGQGPKLLIQFQNNGVVDDSQLPKDRFSAERLKGVDSTLKIQPAKLEDSAVYLCASSLGEWYEQYFGPGTRLTVT.

The chain joins TRBV5-4 to TRBJ2-1, with 9 bases identical to TRBD1. This CDR3 spans 15 amino acids. Germline V CDR1 and CDR2: SGHNT, YYREEE (reference sequence). V dropped 2 bases and J dropped 3; count of bases not matched to a gene: 3. The DNA for the CDR3 is TGTGCCAGCAGCTTAACGGGACAGGGCTACAATGAGCAGTTCTTC. This translates into CASSLTGQGYNEQFF.